This TCR beta chain derives from a study of blood T cell repertoires in COVID-19 (dated by TCRdb to the early 2020s). As for the study more broadly: Samples from collaborators originated in the United States, Italy and Spain and spanned both the acute and convalescent phases of COVID-19. The material from the prospective study consisted of cDNA or gDNA derived from T cells, B-cell-depleted T cells, or PBMCs. Subjects who had been exposed to COVID-19, were actively infected with it, or had recovered from it provided the deeply sampled blood TCRbeta repertoires that made up the dataset. The repertoires were made available in a free public database intended to serve as a resource for research on the immune response to SARS-CoV-2. Samples were obtained from the ongoing ImmuneRACE study (first 160 participants) and from 1,000 to 1,500 subjects provided by 6 global collaborators. A de-identified subject ID, COVID-19 status, age in years and sex were almost always included in the sample metadata. HLA class I and class II types, where available, came from metadata supplied by the sample provider rather than from assay-based typing. The paper's findings and limits, for the study overall: The amount of clinical and demographic metadata varied by source and participant and was provided uncurated.

Each collaborating institution followed its own protocols to collect whole blood in K2EDTA tubes. For TCRbeta analysis, collaborators shipped samples in one of three forms: frozen whole blood, isolated PBMCs, or DNA extracted from either of those sample types. TCRbeta CDR3 regions were amplified from genomic DNA by means of the immunoSEQ Assay, a bias-controlled multiplex PCR. The paper's processing steps were these. The number of nucleated cells in each sample was estimated by amplification of reference gene primers within the assay. Sequence reads were collapsed and filtered to measure the absolute abundance of every unique TCRbeta CDR3 rearrangement. For each sample, productive Simpson clonality was calculated as the square root of Simpson's diversity index across productive rearrangements. TCRdb re-hosts the immuneACCESS table, in-frame sequences only. Its copies lack some clones; in the studies checked, an unresolved V gene accounts for under half of them, and the cause for the rest is not known. V, J and clone size were drawn from that table, and D and trimming were deduced from the DNA. The sample table lists over 140,000 clones, around 81% of them with a count of one. Approximately 3.8% of the sample is taken by the ten largest.

The sample holds a few counts of this clone. It has no known antigen specificity. The sample holds no much larger clone one base away, and base qualities are not on file. V and J are truncated by 6 bases and 7 bases respectively, leaving an intervening sequence of 16 bases. The CDR3, cysteine through phenylalanine, is 13 amino acids long. Only the CDR3 portion is preserved as DNA: 39 bases, with reading frame beginning at the first base. CDR1 is given as MNHEY and CDR2 as SVGAGI, both from the germline V gene. The clonotype originates from a woman between 55 and 75 years old with acute or convalescent COVID-19. Recombination joined TRBV6-5 with TRBJ2-7, and perhaps TRBD2 as D gene, on 5 matching bases. Sequenced: peripheral blood. The DNA sequence follows: TGTGCCAGCAGCCCACACCCATCGGGGGAGCAGTACTTC. This translates into CASSPHPSGEQYF.